Listed here are 25 T cell receptor beta chains from one sample, sequenced in a study of blood T cell repertoires in COVID-19. Measured with immunoSEQ multiplex PCR; TCRdb has only the in-frame clones, and not every one. The sample lists roughly 400,000 clones; 70% to 90% were seen once. The sample comprised PBMCs or T cells enriched from blood (not recorded which). Receptors originate from a young woman who had been exposed to COVID-19.

The genes are TRBV5-6 and TRBJ2-7; no clear D gene. V was clipped by 0 bases and J by 2 bases, with 12 bases between them. The length of the CDR3 is 15 residues. The germline gives CDR1 SGHDT, CDR2 YYEEEE. The CDR3 loop is CASSLVSWPPYEQYF. In nucleotides, the CDR3 is TGTGCCAGCAGCTTGGTTTCATGGCCTCCCTACGAGCAGTACTTC.

Concerning this clone: Other DNA sequences in this sample translate to the same CDR3. V is TRBV11-3 and J is TRBJ1-1; D ambiguous. V dropped 1 base and J dropped 1 base, with 7 bases sitting between them. CDR1 SGHNT and CDR2 YENEEA come from the germline V gene. This CDR3 is 14 amino acids long. This CDR3 is CASSLGRGNTEAFF. CDR3 nucleotides: TGTGCCAGCAGCTTAGGACGGGGGAACACTGAAGCTTTCTTT. Together with reference TRBV11-3 and TRBJ1-1, the CDR3 gives the full variable domain: EAGVVQSPRYKIIEKKQPVAFWCNPISGHNTLYWYLQNLGQGPELLIRYENEEAVDDSQLPKDRFSAERLKGVDSTLKIQPAELGDSAVYLCASSLGRGNTEAFFGQGTRLTVV.

V and J are TRBV18 and TRBJ1-1; TRBD1 aligns across 9 bases. CDR3 length equals 14 residues. The V gene end was trimmed by 5 bases and the J gene end by 5 bases; junction bases not matched to a gene: 6. CDR1 is KGHSH, CDR2 LQKENI, per germline. The CDR3 sequence is CASSIWDRVTEAFF. The CDR3 nucleotides read TGTGCCAGCTCAATATGGGACAGGGTAACTGAAGCTTTCTTT.

V is TRBV20-1 and J is TRBJ2-1; 8 bases line up with TRBD2. Germline V gene lookup returns CDR1 DFQATT and CDR2 SNEGSKA (reference sequence). J was trimmed by 10 bases and V by 6 bases; bases with no gene match: 5. This CDR3 is built from 11 residues. The CDR3 DNA follows: TGCAGTGCAAGAAAGCGGGAGGAGCAGTTCTTC. This gives the protein CSARKREEQFF.

DNA of the CDR3: TGCAGCGTGAAACGGGAGGGCCGGGAGACCCAGTACTTC. Amino acids: CSVKREGRETQYF. This chain connects TRBV29-1 to TRBJ2-5; 8 bases are a match to TRBD2. Trimming cost V 6 bases and J 5 bases; bases outside gene matches: 8. Looked up from germline, CDR1 is SQVTM and CDR2 is ANQGSEA. This CDR3 is 13 amino acids long. The full variable domain, in which reference TRBV29-1 and TRBJ2-5 provide the parts outside the CDR3, is SAVISQKPSRDICQRGTSLTIQCQVDSQVTMMFWYRQQPGQSLTLIATANQGSEATYESGFVIDKFPISRPNLTFSTLTVSNMSPEDSSIYLCSVKREGRETQYFGPGTRLLVL.

The chain carries TRBV28 and TRBJ2-7; 11 nucleotides agree with TRBD2. Trimming at V came to 3 bases and at J to 0 bases, leaving 1 base not matched to a gene. There are 15 residues in the CDR3. CDR1 is MDHEN, CDR2 SYDVKM, per germline. For the CDR3, the DNA is TGTGCCAGCAGTTTCCTAGCGGGGGGCTCCTACGAGCAGTACTTC. It translates to CASSFLAGGSYEQYF.

This clone has just one count. The CDR3 loop reads CASSPRTATYEQYF. CDR3 in DNA: TGTGCCAGCTCACCGAGGACAGCCACCTACGAGCAGTACTTC. The rearrangement uses TRBV18 and TRBJ2-7; tentatively, D is TRBD1 (6 bases). V dropped 3 bases and J dropped 2 bases, with 11 bases sitting between them. The CDR3 has 14 amino acids. Germline V lookup: CDR1 KGHSH, CDR2 LQKENI.

The rearrangement links TRBV27 to TRBJ1-1, with 9 bases that match TRBD1. V gave up 6 bases and J gave up 6 bases; unmatched junction bases: 8. The CDR3 extends over 14 amino acids. Per germline, CDR1 MNHEY and CDR2 SMNVEV (reference sequence). CDR3 bases: TGTGCCAGCAGGGAACAGGGGGCGATCTCTGAAGCTTTCTTT. Translated, it gives CASREQGAISEAFF.

This clone has just a few counts. This rearrangement joins TRBV29-1 to TRBJ2-3; TRBD2 is a possible D gene (6 bases). Per the germline V gene, CDR1 is SQVTM and CDR2 is ANQGSEA. V was trimmed by 4 bases and J by 6 bases, leaving 17 bases between them. The CDR3 is 14 amino acids. The CDR3 region has the DNA TGCAGCGTTGTGTCGTCAGGGAGGTGGGATACGCAGTATTTT. It translates to CSVVSSGRWDTQYF.

This sequence joins TRBV6-5 and TRBJ2-3, with a weak D call TRBD2 (5 bases). CDR1 is MNHEY, CDR2 SVGAGI, per germline. This CDR3 is built from 15 residues. V gave up 9 bases and J gave up 0 bases, with 16 bases separating them. The chain's CDR3 is CASREGTTSTDTQYF. The CDR3, as DNA: TGTGCCAGTCGAGAGGGTACAACTAGCACAGATACGCAGTATTTT.

This clone was picked up a small number of times. The CDR3 reads CASSLQGGGTEAFF. As DNA, the CDR3 is TGTGCCAGCAGCTTACAGGGTGGTGGGACTGAAGCTTTCTTT. The rearrangement links TRBV7-8 to TRBJ1-1; D might be TRBD1 (5 bases). The germline V and J ends were trimmed by 2 bases and 5 bases, with 12 bases remaining between them. Germline-derived CDR1 and CDR2 are SGHVS and FQNEAQ. CDR3 length: 14 amino acids. Looking up the rest from reference TRBV7-8 and TRBJ1-1 gives the full variable domain: GAGVSQSPRYKVAKRGQDVALRCDPISGHVSLFWYQQALGQGPEFLTYFQNEAQLDKSGLPSDRFFAERPEGSVSTLKIQRTQQEDSAVYLCASSLQGGGTEAFFGQGTRLTVV.

In this sample, this clone turned up a few times. The chain is built from TRBV10-3 and TRBJ1-1, with D perhaps TRBD1 (5 bases). Germline loops: CDR1 ENHRY, CDR2 SYGVKD. The V end lost 0 bases, the J end lost 2 bases, and 16 bases lay between the germline ends. The CDR3 is 17 amino acids. As DNA, the CDR3 is TGTGCCATCAGTGAGTCGGAGGCCCTGGGGGGAAACACTGAAGCTTTCTTT. Its translation is CAISESEALGGNTEAFF.

The rearrangement links TRBV5-5 to TRBJ1-2, with 9 bases fitting TRBD1. The germline V gene encodes CDR1 SGHKS and CDR2 YYEKEE (reference sequence). After removal of 4 bases from V and 3 bases from J, the junction contained 4 bases not matched to a gene. The CDR3 contains 14 residues. The CDR3 sequence: CASSLRDRDYGYTF. The CDR3 coding sequence is TGTGCCAGCAGCCTGCGGGACAGGGACTATGGCTACACCTTC.

The rearrangement uses TRBV20-1 and TRBJ1-6; D unresolved. The CDR3 sequence is 14 residues long. V lost 3 bases and J lost 7, with 13 bases in between. Germline V gene data show CDR1 as DFQATT and CDR2 as SNEGSKA (reference sequence). The CDR3 spells CSASTTDRNSPLHF. The CDR3 region has the DNA TGCAGTGCTAGTACCACAGACCGAAATTCACCCCTCCACTTT.

The V and J genes are TRBV2 and TRBJ2-5; a possible D gene is TRBD1 (6 bases). The CDR3 is made up of 14 amino acids. Germline lookup yields CDR1 SNHLY and CDR2 FYNNEI. The ends were cut back, 6 bases at V and 5 bases at J, with 16 bases in the middle. CDR3 sequence: CASRGTARGETQYF. In nucleotides, the CDR3 is TGTGCCAGCAGGGGGACCGCCAGGGGTGAGACCCAGTACTTC.

This clone has at least ten counts. Distinct nucleotide sequences in the sample also encode this CDR3. The DNA of the CDR3 is TGTGCCAGCAGCTCCCAAGGGGGCACAGATACGCAGTATTTT. This translates into CASSSQGGTDTQYF. The rearrangement joins TRBV9 to TRBJ2-3; the D gene is possibly TRBD1 (5 bases). The CDR3 sequence is 14 residues long. Germline V gives CDR1 SGDLS, CDR2 YYNGEE. V was pared by 4 bases and J by 1 base, with 10 bases between.

The chain joins TRBV6-5 to TRBJ1-1, with 7 bases fitting TRBD1. This CDR3 comprises 16 residues. V lost 4 bases, J lost 1 base, and 9 bases stayed unmatched. In germline, CDR1 is MNHEY, CDR2 SVGAGI. The DNA of the CDR3 is TGTGCCAGCAGTTCGGACAGGCTTCATACGAACACTGAAGCTTTCTTT. Protein: CASSSDRLHTNTEAFF.

The V gene is TRBV5-4, the J gene TRBJ2-7; 7 bases fit TRBD1. Germline lookup yields CDR1 SGHNT and CDR2 YYREEE (reference sequence). The ends lost 2 bases at V and 5 bases at J; junction bases unmatched: 10. The CDR3 has 15 residues. CDR3 in DNA: TGTGCCAGCAGCTTCCAGACAGGGAGCTTAAACGAGCAGTACTTC. Encoded protein: CASSFQTGSLNEQYF.

The chain recombines TRBV7-2 with TRBJ2-7; D unclear. This CDR3 spans 13 amino acids. V was pared by 4 bases and J by 2 bases, with 9 bases between. CDR1 and CDR2 from the germline V gene are SGHTA and FQGNSA. CDR3 coding DNA: TGTGCCAGCAGCTCTAGGTATACCTACGAGCAGTACTTC. Amino acid sequence: CASSSRYTYEQYF.

The genes are TRBV14 and TRBJ2-5; 9 bases map to TRBD2. Germline V CDR1 and CDR2: SGHDN, FVKESK. Trimming took 4 bases from V and 2 from J; bases not matched to a gene: 8. The CDR3 sequence is 16 residues long. CDR3 nucleotides: TGTGCCAGCAGCCCCGACTGGGCGGGAGGGCAAGAGACCCAGTACTTC. Its protein is CASSPDWAGGQETQYF.

The rearrangement uses TRBV5-1 and TRBJ2-1, with TRBD1 identical over 7 bases. Germline CDR1 reads SGHRS; CDR2 reads YFSETQ. The CDR3 runs 16 residues. Germline trimming cut 0 bases from V and 3 bases from J; bases unmatched to any gene: 6. The CDR3 loop reads CASSLVPRDSYNEQFF. The CDR3 DNA follows: TGCGCCAGCAGCTTGGTCCCCCGGGACAGCTACAATGAGCAGTTCTTC.

This clone was observed a single time. The chain employs TRBV4-3 and TRBJ2-7; no clear D gene. The CDR3 is made up of 13 amino acids. The germline gives CDR1 LGHNA, CDR2 YSLEER. With 0 bases removed from V and 3 bases from J, the gap between germline ends came to 6 bases. CDR3 region: CASSQEYGYEQYF. The CDR3 DNA reads as TGCGCCAGCAGCCAAGAGTACGGCTACGAGCAGTACTTC.

In DNA, the CDR3 is TGTGCCAGCAGCGGGACAGGGTATGAAAAACTGTTTTTT. Translation gives CASSGTGYEKLFF. V usage is TRBV12-3 or TRBV12-4 and J usage is TRBJ1-4; 9 bases map to TRBD1. V lost 6 bases, J lost 6 bases, and 2 bases stayed unmatched. CDR3 size: 13 residues.

The sample holds a few counts of this clone. The genes are TRBV3-1 (or the pseudogene TRBV3-2) and TRBJ1-6; D is ambiguous. Germline CDR1 is LGHDT and CDR2 is YNNKEL (reference sequence). V lost 4 bases and J lost 8, with 12 bases in between. The CDR3 runs to 14 residues. The CDR3 loop reads CASSPTRLYSPLHF. The CDR3 DNA follows: TGTGCCAGCAGCCCGACTCGGCTTTATTCACCCCTCCACTTT.

The J gene is TRBJ1-6, the V gene TRBV4-3; D possibly corresponds to TRBD1 (5 bases). Germline values: CDR1 LGHNA, CDR2 YSLEER. Trimming stripped 0 bases from V and 6 bases from J, with 9 bases between. The CDR3 is 15 residues long. The CDR3: CASSQEGAGNSPLHF. CDR3 in DNA: TGCGCCAGCAGCCAAGAAGGGGCCGGTAATTCACCCCTCCACTTT.